This TCR beta chain was found in a study of CD8+ T cells in alopecia areata. Study-wide findings and caveats: Compared with normal scalp, lesional scalp had higher clonality and more expanded CD8+ clones.

Points on this clone: What it binds is not known. This CDR3 is also generated by other DNA sequences in the sample.

Isolated RNA was reverse transcribed into cDNA used as the sequencing template. Measured with immunoSEQ multiplex PCR; TCRdb has only the in-frame clones, and not every one. The table has around 190,000 clones, around 50% seen once. The germline V gene encodes CDR1 SGHRS and CDR2 YFSETQ. The CDR3 covers 12 residues. V lost 0 bases, J lost 7 bases, and 8 bases lay in between. This chain uses TRBV5-1 with TRBJ2-7, with TRBD2 as a possible D gene (6 bases). The sample was CD8+ T cells sorted from blood. The clonotype comes from a human donor in good health. The CDR3 is CASSLGGVEQYF. CDR3 nucleotide sequence: TGCGCCAGCAGCTTGGGCGGGGTTGAGCAGTACTTC.